The TCR beta chain described here comes from a study of blood T cell repertoires in COVID-19 (dated by TCRdb to about 2020). About the study as a whole: Samples from collaborators originated in the United States, Italy and Spain and spanned both the acute and convalescent phases of COVID-19. The samples were drawn from two sources: the first 160 participants of the ongoing ImmuneRACE study, and fewer than 1,500 subjects contributed by 6 global collaborators. The repertoires were released in a freely available public database intended as a resource for research on the immune response to SARS-CoV-2. Deeply sampled blood TCRbeta repertoires from subjects exposed to, actively infected with, or recovered from COVID-19 were included in the dataset. Nearly every sample came with metadata listing a de-identified subject ID, COVID-19 status, age in years and sex. Where available, HLA class I and class II types were taken from metadata supplied by the sample provider and were not determined by assay-based typing. The prospective study material was composed of cDNA or gDNA derived from T cells, B-cell-depleted T cells, or PBMCs.

The CDR3 measures 15 amino acids from cysteine to phenylalanine. The read is trimmed to its CDR3 DNA, 45 bases read in frame from base 1. According to the germline V gene (reference sequence), CDR1 reads LNHDA and CDR2 reads SQIVND. V has 5 bases trimmed and J has 4 bases trimmed; junction bases matching no gene number 9. TCRbeta CDR3 regions were amplified from genomic DNA by means of the immunoSEQ Assay, a bias-controlled multiplex PCR. In the original analysis: Within the assay, amplification of reference gene primers was used to estimate how many nucleated cells each sample contained. Sequence reads were collapsed and filtered to measure the absolute abundance of every unique TCRbeta CDR3 rearrangement. For each sample, productive Simpson clonality was calculated as the square root of Simpson's diversity index over productive rearrangements. TCRdb mirrors the immuneACCESS table, restricted to in-frame sequences. Some clones are absent from its copies; in checked studies, under half trace to an unresolved V gene, and the reason for the others is unknown. The DNA was the basis for D and trimming; V, J and clone size are from that table. The sample contains roughly 410,000 clones, approximately 88% of them found a single time. Around 1.3% of the sample is held by the ten biggest clonotypes.

As concerns this clone: The antigen it recognizes is unknown. Qualities for individual bases were not recorded, and no much larger clone is one base off.

The collaborating institutions used their own protocols to collect whole blood in K2EDTA tubes. For TCRbeta analysis, collaborators shipped samples as frozen whole blood, isolated PBMCs, or DNA extracted from either of those sample types. Here is what the overall study found, with its caveats: How much clinical and demographic metadata was included differed by source and by participant, and the metadata was provided uncurated.

The TCR originated in a man aged 35 to 55 with acute or convalescent COVID-19. Sequencing was carried out using peripheral blood. This sequence uses TRBV19 and TRBJ2-5, with 8 bases aligning to TRBD1. The bases are TGTGCCAGTAGTTCCCTCAGGGGGCGCCGAGAGACCCAGTACTTC. The encoded protein is CASSSLRGRRETQYF.